This T cell receptor (beta chain) is drawn from a study of cytomegalovirus exposure and HLA in healthy donors. The wider study: Earlier work reported 117 million unique TCR beta sequences from some 170 million T cells. Among the 300 to 500 genotyped donors, less than 85% were placed in the Caucasian-associated ancestry cluster. Points from the study as a whole: TCR beta V segments were, for the most part, productive about 87% or about 30% of the time in an earlier analysis. Later genetic work tied a missense DCLRE1C variant to beta-chain V and J trimming.

With respect to this clone: Its matching antigen is unknown.

The PCR contained 60 Vbeta and 13 Jbeta primers. Libraries were prepared by immunoSEQ multiplex PCR; TCRdb keeps only in-frame clonotypes and omits some of them. This table has approximately 89,000 clones, 85% appearing once. CDR3 length: 13 residues. CDR1 and CDR2 (germline): SNHLY, FYNNEI. The chain uses TRBV2 and TRBJ1-3; D is unresolved. The sequencing sample was made of PBMCs. The TCR originated in a man in his forties in good health and CMV-seropositive. CDR3 loop: CASVAVVGNTIYF. In DNA form, the CDR3 reads TGTGCTAGCGTGGCAGTGGTCGGAAACACCATATATTTT. Full variable domain (rest looked up from reference TRBV2 and TRBJ1-3): EPEVTQTPSHQVTQMGQEVILRCVPISNHLYFYWYRQILGQKVEFLVSFYNNEISEKSEIFDDQFSVERPDGSNFTLKIRSTKLEDSAMYFCASVAVVGNTIYFGEGSWLTVV.